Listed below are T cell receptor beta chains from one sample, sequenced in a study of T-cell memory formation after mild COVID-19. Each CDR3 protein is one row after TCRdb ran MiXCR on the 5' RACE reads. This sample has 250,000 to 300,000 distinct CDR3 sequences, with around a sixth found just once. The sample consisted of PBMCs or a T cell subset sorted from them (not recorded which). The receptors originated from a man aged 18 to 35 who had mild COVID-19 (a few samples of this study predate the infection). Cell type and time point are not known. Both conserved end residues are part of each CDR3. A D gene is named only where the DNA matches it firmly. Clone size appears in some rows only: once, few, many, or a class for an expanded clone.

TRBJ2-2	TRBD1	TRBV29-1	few	TGCAGCGGAGGGACAGGGGGTACCGGGGAGCTGTTTTTT	CSGGTGGTGELFF
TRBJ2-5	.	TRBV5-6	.	TGTGCCAGCAGCTTGGGGCTTTGGAGGGGAGAGACCCAGTACTTC	CASSLGLWRGETQYF
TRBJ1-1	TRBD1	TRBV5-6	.	TGTGCCAGCAGCTCAGGACTACAGGGGCGGACTGAAGCTTTCTTT	CASSSGLQGRTEAFF
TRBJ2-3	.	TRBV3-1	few	TGTGCCAGCAGCCAAGATGTAGTACGCACAGATACGCAGTATTTT	CASSQDVVRTDTQYF
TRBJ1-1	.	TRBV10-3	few	TGTGCCATCAGCGACTTAGGGGGCACTGAAGCTTTCTTT	CAISDLGGTEAFF
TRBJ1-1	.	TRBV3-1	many	TGTGCCAGCAGCCTTCAGGACGCGGGTGAAGCTTTCTTT	CASSLQDAGEAFF
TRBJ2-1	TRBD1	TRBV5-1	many	TGCGCCAGCACACCCTGGACAGGGTCGGCCAATGAGCAGTTCTTC	CASTPWTGSANEQFF
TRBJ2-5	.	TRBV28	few	TGTGCCAGCAGTACCCGGGGGAAAGAGACCCAGTACTTC	CASSTRGKETQYF
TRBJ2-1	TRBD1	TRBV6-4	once	TGTGCCAGCAGCTCCAGGTGGGACAGCTACAATGAGCAGTTCTTC	CASSSRWDSYNEQFF
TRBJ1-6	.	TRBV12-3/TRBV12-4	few	TGTGCCAGCAGTTTAGCTGGACTTTCACCCCTCCACTTT	CASSLAGLSPLHF
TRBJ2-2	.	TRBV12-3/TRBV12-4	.	TGTGCCAGCAGTTTTGGGCCCGGCAACACCGGGGAGCTGTTTTTT	CASSFGPGNTGELFF
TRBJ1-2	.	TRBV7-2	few	TGTGCCAGCAGTTTCGGCAACTATGGCTACACCTTC	CASSFGNYGYTF
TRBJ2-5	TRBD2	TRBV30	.	TGTGCCTGGGAGATGGGAGGGACTACCCTAGAGACCCAGTACTTC	CAWEMGGTTLETQYF
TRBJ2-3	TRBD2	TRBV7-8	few	TGTGCCAGCAGCAATCCGAAACTAGCGGGGGGGCCGGGGACGCAGTATTTT	CASSNPKLAGGPGTQYF
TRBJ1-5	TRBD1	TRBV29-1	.	TGCAGCGTTGAAGGTGGACAGGGAGGTCAGCCCCAGCATTTT	CSVEGGQGGQPQHF
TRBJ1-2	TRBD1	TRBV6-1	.	TGTGCCAGCCTGGACAGGGATACTGGCTACACCTTC	CASLDRDTGYTF
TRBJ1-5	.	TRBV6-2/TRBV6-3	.	TGTGCCAGCAGTTATTACCCCAGGGGTAACAATCAGCCCCAGCATTTT	CASSYYPRGNNQPQHF
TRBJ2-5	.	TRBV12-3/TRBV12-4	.	TGTGCCAGCAGTCGTCCCCCCCCAGAGACCCAGTACTTC	CASSRPPPETQYF
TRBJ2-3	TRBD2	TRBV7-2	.	TGTGCCAGCAGCTTAGTGGGGGAAGCGGGGACTCGCAGAGATACGCAGTATTTT	CASSLVGEAGTRRDTQYF
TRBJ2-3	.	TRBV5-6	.	TGTGCCAGCAGCTTCGGGTTGGGGAGCACAGATACGCAGTATTTT	CASSFGLGSTDTQYF
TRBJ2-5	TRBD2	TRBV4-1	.	TGCGCCAGCAGCCAAGCCGCGTTAGCGGGGGTCGGCCCCCAAGAGACCCAGTACTTC	CASSQAALAGVGPQETQYF
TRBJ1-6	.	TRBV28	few	TGTGCCAGCAGGGTATTAGGGTCACCCCTCCACTTT	CASRVLGSPLHF